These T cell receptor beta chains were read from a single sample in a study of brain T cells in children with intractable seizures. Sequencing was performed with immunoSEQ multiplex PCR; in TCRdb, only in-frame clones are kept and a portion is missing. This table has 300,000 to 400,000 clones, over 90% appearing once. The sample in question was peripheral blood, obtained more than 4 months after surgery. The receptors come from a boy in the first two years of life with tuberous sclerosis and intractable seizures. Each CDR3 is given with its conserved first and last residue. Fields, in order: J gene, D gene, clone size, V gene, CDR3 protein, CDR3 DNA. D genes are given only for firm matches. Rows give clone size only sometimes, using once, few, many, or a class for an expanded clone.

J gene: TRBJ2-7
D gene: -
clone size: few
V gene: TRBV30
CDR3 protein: CAWSLTGLGYEQYF
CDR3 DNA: TGTGCCTGGAGCCTAACAGGGCTGGGGTACGAGCAGTACTTC

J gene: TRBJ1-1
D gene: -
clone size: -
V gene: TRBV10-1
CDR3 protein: CASSESARQAMNTEAFF
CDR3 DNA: TGCGCCAGCAGTGAGTCCGCCCGACAGGCAATGAACACTGAAGCTTTCTTT

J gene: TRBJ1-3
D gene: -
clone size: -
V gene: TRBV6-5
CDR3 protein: CASSQGLSSGNTIYF
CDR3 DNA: TGTGCCAGCAGTCAGGGGCTTAGCTCTGGAAACACCATATATTTT

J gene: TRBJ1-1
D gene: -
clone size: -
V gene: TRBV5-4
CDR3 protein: CASSLQGGMNTEAFF
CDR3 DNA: TGTGCCAGCAGCTTGCAGGGAGGGATGAACACTGAAGCTTTCTTT

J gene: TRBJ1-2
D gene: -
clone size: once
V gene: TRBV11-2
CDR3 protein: CASRTVTNYGYTF
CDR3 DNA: TGTGCCAGCAGGACAGTGACTAACTATGGCTACACCTTC

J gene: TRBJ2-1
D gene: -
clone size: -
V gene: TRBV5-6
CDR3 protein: CASSFRGRGYNEQFF
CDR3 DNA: TGTGCCAGCAGCTTCCGGGGGAGAGGGTACAATGAGCAGTTCTTC

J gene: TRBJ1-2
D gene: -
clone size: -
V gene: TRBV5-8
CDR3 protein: CASSLEGQGKPYGYTF
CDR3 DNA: TGTGCCAGCAGCCTGGAAGGTCAGGGGAAACCCTATGGCTACACCTTC

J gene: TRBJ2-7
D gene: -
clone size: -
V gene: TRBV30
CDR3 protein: CAWTTGREQYF
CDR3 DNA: TGTGCCTGGACGACAGGGAGGGAGCAGTACTTC

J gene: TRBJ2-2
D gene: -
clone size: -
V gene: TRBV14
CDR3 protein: CASSQGTAHTGELFF
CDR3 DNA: TGTGCCAGCAGCCAGGGTACAGCCCACACCGGGGAGCTGTTTTTT

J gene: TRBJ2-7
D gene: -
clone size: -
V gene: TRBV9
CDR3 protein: CASSVGHVGIYEQYF
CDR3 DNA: TGTGCCAGCAGCGTTGGCCACGTAGGGATCTACGAGCAGTACTTC